Detailed here is one T cell receptor (beta chain). The antigen is unknown. The data derive from a study of blood T cells in healthy people across ages. This CDR3 spans 13 amino acids. The germline V gene encodes CDR1 LGHNA and CDR2 YNFKEQ. Next came a second PCR, run for 7 to 11 cycles, which used a sample-barcoded 5' primer along with a J-beta primer mix. Sequencing recovered at least 3 million CDR3-containing paired-end reads from each sample. Using its own MiXCR run on the 5' RACE reads, TCRdb lists one record per CDR3 protein. This table holds 710,000 or so distinct CDR3 sequences, about a fifth found once. A minimum of 5 micrograms of total RNA was extracted per sample. General study points: What prevented conclusive comparison of naive and antigen-experienced cells was that PBMCs were unsorted. Any changes in expanded clonotypes were possibly confounded, as donor CMV status remained unknown.

The chain combines TRBV4-2 with TRBJ2-7; D unresolved. The J call may be incorrect, as the DNA end agrees better with TRBJ2-5. The TCR sequence derives from a man in his 70s in good health. The sample consisted of blood. Here the CDR3 reads CASSPEERETQYF. CDR3 nucleotides: TGTGCCAGCAGTCCAGAGGAACGAGAGACCCAGTACTTC.